Sequencing of this T cell receptor (beta chain) was carried out in a study of cytomegalovirus exposure and HLA in healthy donors. Study-wide findings and caveats: As a later analysis showed, a missense DCLRE1C variant was linked to trimming of TCR beta V- and J-genes.

It was with 60 Vbeta and 13 Jbeta primers that the PCR ran. Profiling relied on immunoSEQ multiplex PCR, and the TCRdb table lists in-frame clones only, not all of them. The table lists around 130,000 clones, approximately 80% of them singletons. Of note for this clone: Its antigen remains unidentified.

This sequence originates from a woman aged 18-29 years in good health and CMV-seropositive. The sample comprised PBMCs.

The DNA for the CDR3 is TGTGCCAGCAGCCACTCCCGGGACAGATTATTCTCCTACAATGAGCAGTTCTTC. Translating gives CASSHSRDRLFSYNEQFF. The gene calls are TRBV27 and TRBJ2-1, with TRBD1 matching over 7 bases. Germline V gene lookup returns CDR1 MNHEY and CDR2 SMNVEV (reference sequence). The V gene end was trimmed by 6 bases and the J gene end by 0 bases; junction bases not matched to a gene: 14. The CDR3 is made up of 18 amino acids.